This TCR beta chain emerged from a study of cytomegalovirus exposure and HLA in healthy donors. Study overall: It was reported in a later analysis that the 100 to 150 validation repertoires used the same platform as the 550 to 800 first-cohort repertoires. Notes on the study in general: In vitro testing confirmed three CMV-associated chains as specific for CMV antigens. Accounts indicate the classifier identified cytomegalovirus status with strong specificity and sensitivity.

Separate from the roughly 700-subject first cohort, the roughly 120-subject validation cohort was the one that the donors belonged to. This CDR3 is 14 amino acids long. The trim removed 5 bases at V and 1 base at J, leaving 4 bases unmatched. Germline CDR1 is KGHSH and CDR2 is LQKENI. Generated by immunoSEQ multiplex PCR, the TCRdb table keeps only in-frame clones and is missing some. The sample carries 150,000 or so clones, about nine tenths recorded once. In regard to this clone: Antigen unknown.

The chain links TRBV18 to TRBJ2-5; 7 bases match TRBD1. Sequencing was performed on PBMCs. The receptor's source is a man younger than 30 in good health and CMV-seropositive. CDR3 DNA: TGTGCCAGCTCAACGCCAGGGGGCCAAGAGACCCAGTACTTC. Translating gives CASSTPGGQETQYF.